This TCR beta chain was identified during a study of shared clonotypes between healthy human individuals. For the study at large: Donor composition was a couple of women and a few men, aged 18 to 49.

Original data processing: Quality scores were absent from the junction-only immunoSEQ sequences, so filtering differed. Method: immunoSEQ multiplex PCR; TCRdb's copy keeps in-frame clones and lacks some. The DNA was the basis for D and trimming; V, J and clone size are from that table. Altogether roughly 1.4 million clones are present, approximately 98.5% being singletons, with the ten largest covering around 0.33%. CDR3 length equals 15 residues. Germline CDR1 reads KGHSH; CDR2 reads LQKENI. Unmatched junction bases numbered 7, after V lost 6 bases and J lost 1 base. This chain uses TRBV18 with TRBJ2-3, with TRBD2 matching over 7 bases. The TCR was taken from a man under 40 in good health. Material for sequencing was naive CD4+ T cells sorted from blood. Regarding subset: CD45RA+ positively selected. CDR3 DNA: TGTGCCAGCTCCTTTAGCGGGCTACGCACAGATACGCAGTATTTT. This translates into CASSFSGLRTDTQYF.